The clone carrying this T cell receptor (beta chain) has only one observation. The table came from immunoSEQ multiplex PCR; TCRdb's copy has only in-frame clones and leaves some out. The sample includes 150,000 or so clones, approximately 90% seen only once; the top ten take around 0.99%. This specimen comes from a study of T cell responses to AZD1222 COVID-19 vaccine. Germline loops: CDR1 KGHSH, CDR2 LQKENI. The ends were cut back, 6 bases at V and 7 bases at J, with 22 bases in the middle. CDR3 length equals 16 residues. This chain links TRBV18 with TRBJ1-5; D call uncertain. The receptor's source is an adult who received the AZD1222 COVID-19 vaccine. The sequencing used peripheral blood, collected 28 days after the second AZD1222 dose. The CDR3 region has the DNA TGTGCCAGCTCCCTTACCGAGATGAGGGCTCGGCAGCCCCAGCATTTT. It encodes CASSLTEMRARQPQHF.